This T cell receptor beta chain was sequenced for a study of blood T cells in healthy people across ages. Study-level results: Comparison with aged donors showed that long-lived donors had more naive CD4+ cells and higher diversity. Across the age range, TCR beta diversity per million T cells fell in a roughly linear way.

With each sample, at least 5 micrograms of total RNA were extracted. This clonotype was seen only a few times. Antigen specificity is unknown. CDR3 length equals 15 residues. Germline V CDR1 and CDR2: LGHNT, FRNRAP. V lost 5 bases and J 0 bases, leaving 10 bases between the germline ends. The second PCR ran about 6 to 12 cycles with a sample-barcoded 5' primer and J-beta primers. Sequencing of every sample gave 2.5 million or more CDR3-containing paired-end reads. TCRdb passed the 5' RACE reads through MiXCR, listing each CDR3 protein once. The sample has fewer than 750,000 distinct CDR3 sequences; about 51% are singletons.

The chain couples TRBV12-5 to TRBJ2-2, with D unclear. The sequencing sample was made of blood. The TCR originated in a woman older than 75 in good health. CDR3 coding DNA: TGTGCTAGTGGTAGGGTAAGCGCGAACACCGGGGAGCTGTTTTTT. It encodes CASGRVSANTGELFF.